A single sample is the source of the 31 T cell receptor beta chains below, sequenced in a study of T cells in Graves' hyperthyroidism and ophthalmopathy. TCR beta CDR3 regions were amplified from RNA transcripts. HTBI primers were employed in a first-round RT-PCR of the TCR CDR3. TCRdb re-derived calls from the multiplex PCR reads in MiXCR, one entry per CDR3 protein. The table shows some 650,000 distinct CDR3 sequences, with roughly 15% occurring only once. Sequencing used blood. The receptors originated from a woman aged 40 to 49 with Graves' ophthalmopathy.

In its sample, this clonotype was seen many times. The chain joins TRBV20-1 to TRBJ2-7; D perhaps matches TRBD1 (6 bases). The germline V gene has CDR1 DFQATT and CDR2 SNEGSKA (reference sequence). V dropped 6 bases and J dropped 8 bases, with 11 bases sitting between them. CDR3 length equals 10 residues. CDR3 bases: TGCAGTGCCACCAGGGGACAGCAGTACTTC. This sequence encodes CSATRGQQYF.

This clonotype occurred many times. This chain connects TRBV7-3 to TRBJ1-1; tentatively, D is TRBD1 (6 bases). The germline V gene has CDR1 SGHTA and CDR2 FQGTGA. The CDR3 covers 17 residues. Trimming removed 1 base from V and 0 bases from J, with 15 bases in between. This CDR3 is CASSLKGGGRLNTEAFF. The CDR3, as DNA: TGTGCCAGCAGCTTAAAAGGGGGAGGTCGATTGAACACTGAAGCTTTCTTT.

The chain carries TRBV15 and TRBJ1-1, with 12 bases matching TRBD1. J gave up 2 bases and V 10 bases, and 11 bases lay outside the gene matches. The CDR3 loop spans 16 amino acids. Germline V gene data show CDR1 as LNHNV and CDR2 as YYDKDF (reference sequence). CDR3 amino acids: CASRPGQGAANTEAFF. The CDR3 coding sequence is TGTGCCAGCAGACCGGGACAGGGGGCAGCTAACACTGAAGCTTTCTTT.

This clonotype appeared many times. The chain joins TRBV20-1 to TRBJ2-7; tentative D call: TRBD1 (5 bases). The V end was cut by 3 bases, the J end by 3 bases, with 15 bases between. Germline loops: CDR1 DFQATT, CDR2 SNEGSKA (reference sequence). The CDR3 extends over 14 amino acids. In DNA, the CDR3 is TGCAGTGCTAGGGGGCCGAGCGATTTCTACGAGCAGTACTTC. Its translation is CSARGPSDFYEQYF.

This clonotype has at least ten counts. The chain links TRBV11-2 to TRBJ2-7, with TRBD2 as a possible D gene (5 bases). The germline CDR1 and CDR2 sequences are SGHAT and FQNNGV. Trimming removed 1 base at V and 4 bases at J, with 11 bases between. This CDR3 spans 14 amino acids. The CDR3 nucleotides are TGTGCCAGCAGCTTAGTCGGGAAGCCTTACGAGCAGTACTTC. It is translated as CASSLVGKPYEQYF.

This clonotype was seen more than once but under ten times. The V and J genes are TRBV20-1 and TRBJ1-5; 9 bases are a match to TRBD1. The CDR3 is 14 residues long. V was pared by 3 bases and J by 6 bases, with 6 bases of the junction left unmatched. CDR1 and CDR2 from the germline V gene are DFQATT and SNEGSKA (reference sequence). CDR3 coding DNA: TGCAGTGCTAGTTACAGGGGGCTCGGTCAGCCCCAGCATTTT. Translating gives CSASYRGLGQPQHF.

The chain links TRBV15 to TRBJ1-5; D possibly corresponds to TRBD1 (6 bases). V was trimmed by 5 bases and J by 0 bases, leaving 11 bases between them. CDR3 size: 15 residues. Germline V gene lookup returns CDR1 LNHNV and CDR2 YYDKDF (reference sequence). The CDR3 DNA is TGTGCCACCAGCGTGGGACACGTTAGCAATCAGCCCCAGCATTTT. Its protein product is CATSVGHVSNQPQHF.

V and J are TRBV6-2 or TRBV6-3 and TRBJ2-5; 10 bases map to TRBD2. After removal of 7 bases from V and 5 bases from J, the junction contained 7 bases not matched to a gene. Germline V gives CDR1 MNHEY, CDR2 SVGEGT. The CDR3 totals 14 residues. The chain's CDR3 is CASTPSGRGETQYF. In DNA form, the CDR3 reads TGTGCCAGCACCCCCAGCGGGAGGGGGGAGACCCAGTACTTC.

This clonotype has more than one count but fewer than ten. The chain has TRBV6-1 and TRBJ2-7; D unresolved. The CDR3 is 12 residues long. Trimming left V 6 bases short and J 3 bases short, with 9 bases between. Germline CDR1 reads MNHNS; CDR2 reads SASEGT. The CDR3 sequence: CASSRKNYEQYF. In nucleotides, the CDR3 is TGTGCCAGCAGCCGCAAGAACTACGAGCAGTACTTC.

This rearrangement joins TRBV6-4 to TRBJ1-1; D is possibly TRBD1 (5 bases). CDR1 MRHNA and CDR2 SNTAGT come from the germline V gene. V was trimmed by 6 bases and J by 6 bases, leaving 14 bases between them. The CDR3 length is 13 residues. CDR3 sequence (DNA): TGTGCCAGCAGGAGGGATGGAGGGGCTGAAGCTTTCTTT. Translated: CASRRDGGAEAFF.

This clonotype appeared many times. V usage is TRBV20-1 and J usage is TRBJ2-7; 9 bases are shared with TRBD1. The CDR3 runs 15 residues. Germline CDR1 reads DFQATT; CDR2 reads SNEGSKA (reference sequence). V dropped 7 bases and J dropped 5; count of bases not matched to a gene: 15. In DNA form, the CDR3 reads TGCAGTGTTAGGCCAATCGGGACAGGGCTGGACGAGCAGTACTTC. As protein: CSVRPIGTGLDEQYF.

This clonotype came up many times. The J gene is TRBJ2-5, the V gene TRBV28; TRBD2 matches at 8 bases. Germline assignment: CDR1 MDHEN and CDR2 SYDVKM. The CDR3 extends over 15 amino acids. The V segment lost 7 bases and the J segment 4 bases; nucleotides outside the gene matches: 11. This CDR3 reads CASTPGGGRGETQYF. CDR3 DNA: TGTGCCAGCACCCCGGGGGGGGGCCGGGGAGAGACCCAGTACTTC.

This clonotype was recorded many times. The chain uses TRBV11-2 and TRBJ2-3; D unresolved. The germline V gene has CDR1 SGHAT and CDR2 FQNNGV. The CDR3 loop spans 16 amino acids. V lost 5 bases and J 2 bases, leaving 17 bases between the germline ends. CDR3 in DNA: TGTGCCAGCAGCCCACGAACAAATAACCCCACAGATACGCAGTATTTT. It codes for CASSPRTNNPTDTQYF.

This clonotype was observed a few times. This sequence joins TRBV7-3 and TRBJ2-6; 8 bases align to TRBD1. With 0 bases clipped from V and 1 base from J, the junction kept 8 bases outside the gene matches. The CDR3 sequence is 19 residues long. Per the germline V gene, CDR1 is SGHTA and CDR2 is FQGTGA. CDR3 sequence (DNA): TGTGCCAGCAGCTTAACACGTGTGACAGGGGCATCTGGGGCCAACGTCCTGACTTTC. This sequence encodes CASSLTRVTGASGANVLTF. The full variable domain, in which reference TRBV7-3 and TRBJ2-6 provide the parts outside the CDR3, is GAGVSQTPSNKVTEKGKYVELRCDPISGHTALYWYRQSLGQGPEFLIYFQGTGAADDSGLPNDRFFAVRPEGSVSTLKIQRTERGDSAVYLCASSLTRVTGASGANVLTFGAGSRLTVL.

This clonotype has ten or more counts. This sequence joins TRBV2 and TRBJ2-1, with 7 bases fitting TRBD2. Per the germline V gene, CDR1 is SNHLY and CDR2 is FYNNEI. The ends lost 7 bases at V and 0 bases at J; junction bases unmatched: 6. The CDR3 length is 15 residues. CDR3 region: CASTGRDFSYNEQFF. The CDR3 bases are TGTGCCAGCACAGGGAGGGACTTCTCCTACAATGAGCAGTTCTTC.

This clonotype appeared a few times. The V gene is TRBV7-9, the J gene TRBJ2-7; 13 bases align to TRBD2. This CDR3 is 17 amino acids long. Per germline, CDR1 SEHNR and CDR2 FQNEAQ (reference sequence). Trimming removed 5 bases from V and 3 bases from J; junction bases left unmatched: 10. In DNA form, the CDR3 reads TGTGCCAGCAGCCCCAGGACTAGCGGGGGTTTATTCTACGAGCAGTACTTC. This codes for CASSPRTSGGLFYEQYF.

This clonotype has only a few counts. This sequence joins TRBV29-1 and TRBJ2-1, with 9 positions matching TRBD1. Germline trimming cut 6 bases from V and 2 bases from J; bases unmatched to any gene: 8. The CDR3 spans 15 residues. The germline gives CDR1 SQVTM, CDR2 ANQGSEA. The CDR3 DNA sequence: TGCAGCGTCGATACCGGACAGGGGACCTACAATGAGCAGTTCTTC. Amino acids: CSVDTGQGTYNEQFF.

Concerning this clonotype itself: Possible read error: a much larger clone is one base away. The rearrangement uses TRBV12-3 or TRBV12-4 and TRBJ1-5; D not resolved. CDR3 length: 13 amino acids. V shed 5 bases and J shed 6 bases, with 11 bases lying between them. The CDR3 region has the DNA TGTGCCAGCAGTGCCCTGGGCGGTCAGCCCCAGCATTTT. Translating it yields CASSALGGQPQHF.

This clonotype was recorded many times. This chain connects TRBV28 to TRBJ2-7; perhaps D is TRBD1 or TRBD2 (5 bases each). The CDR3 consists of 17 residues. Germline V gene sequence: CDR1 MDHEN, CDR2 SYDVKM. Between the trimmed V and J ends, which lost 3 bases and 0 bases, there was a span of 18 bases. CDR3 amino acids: CASSFELYGAASYEQYF. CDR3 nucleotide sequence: TGTGCCAGCAGTTTCGAGCTCTACGGGGCTGCCTCCTACGAGCAGTACTTC.

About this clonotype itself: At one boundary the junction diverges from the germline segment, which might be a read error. CDR3 sequence: CVSSPSGGIVNEQFF. The CDR3 DNA is TGTGTCAGCTCACCATCAGGGGGCATAGTCAATGAGCAGTTCTTC. This rearrangement joins TRBV18 to TRBJ2-1; 8 positions match TRBD1. This CDR3 spans 15 amino acids. Germline loops: CDR1 KGHSH, CDR2 LQKENI.

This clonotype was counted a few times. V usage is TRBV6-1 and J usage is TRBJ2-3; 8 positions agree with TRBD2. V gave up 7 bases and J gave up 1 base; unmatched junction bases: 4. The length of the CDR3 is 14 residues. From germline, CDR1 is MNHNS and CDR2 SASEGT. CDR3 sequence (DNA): TGTGCCAGCAAGAGGCGGGGGGGCACAGATACGCAGTATTTT. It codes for CASKRRGGTDTQYF.

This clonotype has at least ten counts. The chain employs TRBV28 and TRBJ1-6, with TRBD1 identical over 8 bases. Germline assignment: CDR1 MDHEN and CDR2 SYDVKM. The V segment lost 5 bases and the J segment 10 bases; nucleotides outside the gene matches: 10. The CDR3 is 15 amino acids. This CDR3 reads CASSIDRGASSPLHF. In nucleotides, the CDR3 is TGTGCCAGCAGTATTGACAGGGGAGCCAGCTCACCCCTCCACTTT.

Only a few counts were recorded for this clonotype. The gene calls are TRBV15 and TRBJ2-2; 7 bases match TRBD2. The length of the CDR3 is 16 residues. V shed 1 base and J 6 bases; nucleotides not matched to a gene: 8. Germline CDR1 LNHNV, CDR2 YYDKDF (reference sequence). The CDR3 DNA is TGTGCCACCAGCAGAGGCGGCACTAGCGTGTCCGGGGAGCTGTTTTTT. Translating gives CATSRGGTSVSGELFF.

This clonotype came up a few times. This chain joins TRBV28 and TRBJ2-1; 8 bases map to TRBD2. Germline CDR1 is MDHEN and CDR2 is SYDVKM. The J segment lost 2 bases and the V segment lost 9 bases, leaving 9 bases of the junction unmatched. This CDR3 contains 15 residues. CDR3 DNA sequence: TGTGCCAGTTGCGTTAGCGGGGCGCCCTACAATGAGCAGTTCTTC. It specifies CASCVSGAPYNEQFF.

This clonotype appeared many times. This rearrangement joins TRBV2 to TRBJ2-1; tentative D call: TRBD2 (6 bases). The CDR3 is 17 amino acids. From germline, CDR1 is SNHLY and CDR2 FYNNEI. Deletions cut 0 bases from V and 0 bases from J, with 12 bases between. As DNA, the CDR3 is TGTGCCAGCAGTGAAGCGGGAGGCGGAAGCTCCTACAATGAGCAGTTCTTC. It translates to CASSEAGGGSSYNEQFF.

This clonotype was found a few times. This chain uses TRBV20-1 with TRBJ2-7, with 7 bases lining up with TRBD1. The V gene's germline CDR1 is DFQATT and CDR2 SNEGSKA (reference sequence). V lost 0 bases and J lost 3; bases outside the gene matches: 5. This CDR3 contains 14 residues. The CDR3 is CSARETGMDYEQYF. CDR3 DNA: TGCAGTGCTAGAGAGACAGGGATGGACTACGAGCAGTACTTC.

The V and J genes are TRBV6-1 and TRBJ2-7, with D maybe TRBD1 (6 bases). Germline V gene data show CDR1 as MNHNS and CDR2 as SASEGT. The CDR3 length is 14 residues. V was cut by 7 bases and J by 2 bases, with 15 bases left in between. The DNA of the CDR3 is TGTGCCAGCAAGGTCATGGACAGTACCTACGAGCAGTACTTC. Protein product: CASKVMDSTYEQYF.

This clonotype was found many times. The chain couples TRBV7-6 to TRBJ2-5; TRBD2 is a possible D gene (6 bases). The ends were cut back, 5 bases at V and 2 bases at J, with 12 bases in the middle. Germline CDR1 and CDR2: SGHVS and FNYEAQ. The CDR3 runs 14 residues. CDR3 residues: CASSPRGTQETQYF. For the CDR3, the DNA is TGTGCCAGCAGCCCTCGGGGGACTCAAGAGACCCAGTACTTC.

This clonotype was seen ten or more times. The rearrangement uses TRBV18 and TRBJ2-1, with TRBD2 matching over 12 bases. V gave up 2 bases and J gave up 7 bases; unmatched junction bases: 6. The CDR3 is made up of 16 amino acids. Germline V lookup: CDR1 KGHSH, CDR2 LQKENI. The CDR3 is CASSPSSSGRVNEQFF. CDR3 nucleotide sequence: TGTGCCAGCTCACCAAGTTCTAGCGGGAGGGTGAATGAGCAGTTCTTC. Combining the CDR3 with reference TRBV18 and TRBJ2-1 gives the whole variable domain NAGVMQNPRHLVRRRGQEARLRCSPMKGHSHVYWYRQLPEEGLKFMVYLQKENIIDESGMPKERFSAEFPKEGPSILRIQQVVRGDSAAYFCASSPSSSGRVNEQFFGPGTRLTVL.

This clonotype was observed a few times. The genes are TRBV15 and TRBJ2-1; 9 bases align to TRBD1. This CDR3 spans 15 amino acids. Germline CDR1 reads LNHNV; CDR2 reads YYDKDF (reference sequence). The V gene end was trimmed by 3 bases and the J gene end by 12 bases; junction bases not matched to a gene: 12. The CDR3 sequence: CATSRDRGGARGQFF. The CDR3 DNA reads TGTGCCACCAGCAGGGACAGGGGTGGCGCCCGGGGGCAGTTCTTC.

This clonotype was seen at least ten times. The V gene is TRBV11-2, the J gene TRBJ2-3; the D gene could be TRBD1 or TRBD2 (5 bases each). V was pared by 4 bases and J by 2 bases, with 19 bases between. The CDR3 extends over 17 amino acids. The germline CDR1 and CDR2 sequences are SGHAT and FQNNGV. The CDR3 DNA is TGTGCCAGCAGCTCCGGAATGCTGGGACGATTCACAGATACGCAGTATTTT. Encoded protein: CASSSGMLGRFTDTQYF.